This TCR beta chain was obtained from a study of T cell responses to AZD1222 COVID-19 vaccine. Study-wide results and limits: Only six people who got AZD1222 tested seropositive at baseline.

Worth noting for this clone: Its antigen remains unknown.

Sequencing was performed with immunoSEQ multiplex PCR; in TCRdb, only in-frame clones are kept and a portion is missing. The data contain roughly 150,000 clones, roughly nine tenths of them seen just once; the ten biggest clones take up approximately 3.8%. V dropped 7 bases and J dropped 0; count of bases not matched to a gene: 6. The CDR3 is 15 residues long. Germline loops: CDR1 MNHEY, CDR2 SVGAGI. The sample consisted of peripheral blood, taken 28 days after the second AZD1222 dose. The chain recombines TRBV6-5 with TRBJ2-3; TRBD2 aligns across 8 bases. This TCR was recovered from an adult who received the AZD1222 COVID-19 vaccine. CDR3: CASMWRGVSTDTQYF. Written as DNA, the CDR3 is TGTGCCAGCATGTGGCGGGGGGTGAGCACAGATACGCAGTATTTT.